Each of the 12 T cell receptor beta chains below was sequenced from the same sample in a study of T cells in women clearing cervical HPV infection. TCRdb keeps only in-frame clones here, not all; method: immunoSEQ multiplex PCR. The sample holds fewer than 30,000 clones. The source material was blood buffy coat. The source is a woman between 18 and 70 years old with a cervical HPV16 infection that either progressed to CIN3+ or cleared (not recorded which).

Worth noting for this clone: The missing CDR3 end, 3 residues past where the read stops, is filled in from the germline J gene. V and J are TRBV20-1 and TRBJ2-7; 9 nucleotides agree with TRBD1. V shed 5 bases and J 2 bases; nucleotides not matched to a gene: 4. This CDR3 has 13 amino acids. Germline V CDR1 and CDR2: DFQATT, SNEGSKA (reference sequence). The sequenced CDR3 bases are TGCAGTGCTTGGACAGGGGAGGCCTACGAG. Encoded protein: CSAWTGEAYE. In full, the CDR3 is CSAWTGEAYEQYF.

Incomplete CDR3 DNA: TGTGCCAGCAGCCGTCTGCCCCATGGAGTGGCGGGCGAAGAGACC. This sequence encodes CASSRLPHGVAGEET. The CDR3 reads in full as CASSRLPHGVAGEETQYF. V and J are TRBV14 and TRBJ2-5; tentatively, D is TRBD2 (5 bases). The CDR3 end lies 3 residues beyond the end of the read and is filled in from the germline J gene. The CDR3 totals 18 residues. Trimming left V 4 bases short and J 3 bases short, with 24 bases between. Per germline, CDR1 SGHDN and CDR2 FVKESK.

As to this clone: The CDR3 goes on 3 residues after the read ends, and that part is filled in from the germline J gene. The gene calls are TRBV24-1 and TRBJ2-7; TRBD1 is a possible D gene (6 bases). This CDR3 spans 13 amino acids. V was shortened by 5 bases and J by 6 bases, with 13 bases between the two germline ends. CDR1 KGHDR and CDR2 SFDVKD come from the germline V gene. The sequenced part of the CDR3 DNA is TGTGCCACCAGTGCGGACAGTCTGGGCGAG. This translates into CATSADSLGE. The full CDR3 reads CATSADSLGEQYF.

A note on this clone: The read halts 3 residues ahead of the CDR3 end, with the missing end drawn from the germline J gene. This chain joins TRBV7-9 and TRBJ1-2; D is possibly TRBD1 (6 bases). Germline V gene data show CDR1 as SEHNR and CDR2 as FQNEAQ (reference sequence). The CDR3 runs 14 residues. The part of the CDR3 DNA that was read is TGTGCCAGCAGCCCGGGAGTTTGGGACAATGAC. Residues: CASSPGVWDND. The full CDR3 protein reads CASSPGVWDNDYTF. Supplemented by reference TRBV7-9 and TRBJ1-2, the full variable domain reads DTGVSQNPRHKITKRGQNVTFRCDPISEHNRLYWYRQTLGQGPEFLTYFQNEAQLEKSRLLSDRFSAERPKGSFSTLEIQRTEQGDSAMYLCASSPGVWDNDYTFGSGTRLTVV.

Points on this clone: The read ends 3 residues shy of where the CDR3 ends; the end is completed using the germline J gene. This chain connects TRBV7-9 to TRBJ2-3, with D possibly being TRBD2 (5 bases). In germline, CDR1 is SEHNR, CDR2 FQNEAQ (reference sequence). The CDR3 extends over 14 amino acids. Trimming stripped 5 bases from V and 2 bases from J, with 11 bases between. CDR3 sequence: CASSPSLPTDTQYF. Incomplete CDR3 DNA: TGTGCCAGCAGCCCTAGCTTACCCACAGATACG.

CDR3 DNA, as far as it was read: TGTGCCAGCAGCTTAGGCGGACAGATCTACGAG. Translating gives CASSLGGQIYE. The complete CDR3 sequence is CASSLGGQIYEQYF. V gene TRBV11-2 combines with J gene TRBJ2-7; the D gene is possibly TRBD1 (6 bases). Read sequence stops 3 residues before the CDR3 end, and the germline J gene provides the missing end. The CDR3 length is 14 residues. Germline V gene sequence: CDR1 SGHAT, CDR2 FQNNGV. V lost 1 base and J 3 bases, leaving 10 bases between the germline ends.

Of note for this clone: Read coverage stops 3 residues before the CDR3 terminus; the germline J gene supplies the remainder. This chain uses TRBV20-1 with TRBJ1-1, with 9 nucleotides matching TRBD1. The CDR3 has 10 amino acids. The germline V gene has CDR1 DFQATT and CDR2 SNEGSKA (reference sequence). CDR3 amino acids: CSARGQGAFF. The CDR3 bases that were read are TGCAGTGCTAGGGGACAGGGT.

For this clone: The sequenced fragment ends 3 residues before the CDR3 boundary, so the rest is inferred from the germline J gene. V usage is TRBV7-2 and J usage is TRBJ2-7; D is unresolved. The germline V and J ends were trimmed by 0 bases and 6 bases, with 15 bases remaining between them. This CDR3 contains 15 residues. The V gene's germline CDR1 is SGHTA and CDR2 FQGNSA. CDR3 bases read: TGTGCCAGCAGCTTAGCGTCTATCGCGCACCGCGAG. Translating it yields CASSLASIAHRE. The entire CDR3 reads CASSLASIAHREQYF.

Regarding this clone: The read terminates 3 residues ahead of where the CDR3 ends, so the germline J gene completes it. This chain connects TRBV30 to TRBJ2-7, with 10 bases lining up with TRBD2. Germline V gives CDR1 GTSNPN, CDR2 SVGIG (reference sequence). After removal of 1 base from V and 1 base from J, the junction contained 4 bases not matched to a gene. The CDR3 runs 15 residues. CDR3 protein: CAWSATSGFSYEQYF. The covered CDR3 bases are TGTGCCTGGAGTGCGACTAGCGGGTTTTCCTACGAG. Complete variable domain (other parts from reference TRBV30 and TRBJ2-7): SQTIHQWPATLVQPVGSPLSLECTVEGTSNPNLYWYRQAAGRGLQLLFYSVGIGQISSEVPQNLSASRPQDRQFILSSKKLLLSDSGFYLCAWSATSGFSYEQYFGPGTRLTVT.

Concerning this clone itself: The observed sequence ends 3 residues before the CDR3 terminus, with the missing tail filled in from the germline J gene. The chain uses TRBV20-1 and TRBJ1-1, with D maybe TRBD1 (5 bases). The CDR3 has 14 residues. The germline CDR1 and CDR2 sequences are DFQATT and SNEGSKA (reference sequence). Trimming stripped 1 base from V and 0 bases from J, with 9 bases between. Partial CDR3 DNA: TGCAGTGCTAGAGGTGGACACATGAACACTGAA. Translating gives CSARGGHMNTE. The whole CDR3 region reads CSARGGHMNTEAFF.

Notes on this clone: The CDR3 goes on 3 residues after the read ends, and that part is filled in from the germline J gene. The chain couples TRBV12-3 or TRBV12-4 to TRBJ1-2; D remains ambiguous. V lost 2 bases, J lost 5 bases, and 18 bases lay in between. This CDR3 has 16 amino acids. Partial CDR3 DNA: TGTGCCAGCAGTTTAAGCATCCAGCAACGGCGGTATGGC. Protein sequence: CASSLSIQQRRYG. The CDR3 in full is CASSLSIQQRRYGYTF.

Details on this clone: Read coverage stops 3 residues before the CDR3 terminus; the germline J gene supplies the remainder. The rearrangement links TRBV20-1 to TRBJ1-2, with 7 nucleotides matching TRBD1. The V gene's germline CDR1 is DFQATT and CDR2 SNEGSKA (reference sequence). The length of the CDR3 is 14 residues. CDR3 DNA, as far as it was read: TGCAGTGCTAGCGAAGACAGGGCCATAGAAGGC. It specifies CSASEDRAIEG. The full CDR3 reads CSASEDRAIEGYTF.